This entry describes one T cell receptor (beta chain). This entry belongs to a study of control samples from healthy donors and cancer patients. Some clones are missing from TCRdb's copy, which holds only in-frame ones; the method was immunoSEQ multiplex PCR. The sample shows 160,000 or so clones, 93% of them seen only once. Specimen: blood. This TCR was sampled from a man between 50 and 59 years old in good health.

The CDR3 bases are TGTGCCAGCAGTGAAAGCGGAGCGGGAGGGTTCTCCTACGAGCAGTACTTC. Translation: CASSESGAGGFSYEQYF. This chain joins TRBV2 and TRBJ2-7, with TRBD2 matching over 10 bases. This CDR3 is built from 17 residues. Trimming took 2 bases from V and 0 from J; bases not matched to a gene: 7. Germline CDR1 reads SNHLY; CDR2 reads FYNNEI.